The clone carrying this T cell receptor (beta chain) was found a few times. Unique molecular identifiers were incorporated into the prepared TCRbeta library. TCRdb reprocessed the PCR reads via MiXCR and lists one record per CDR3 protein. The table includes some 120,000 distinct CDR3 sequences, 9.7% detected once. These data belong to a study of T-cell reconstitution after alpha-beta-depleted transplantation in children. The germline V gene has CDR1 SGHAT and CDR2 FQNNGV. There are 16 residues in the CDR3. V was pared by 3 bases and J by 2 bases, with 7 bases of the junction left unmatched. This sequence joins TRBV11-2 and TRBJ1-1, with TRBD1 identical over 9 bases. This TCR derives from a girl in the first two years of life who had a stem cell transplant for combined immunodeficiency, so the T cells may come from the graft donor. Sequencing was performed on PBMCs, mostly from graft donor cells, taken 180 days after TCRalphabeta/CD19-depleted stem cell transplant. For the CDR3, the DNA is TGTGCCAGCAGCTTCACAGGGGGCCTCGTAAACACTGAAGCTTTCTTT. Residues: CASSFTGGLVNTEAFF.